A single sample is the source of the 3 T cell receptor beta chains below, sequenced in a study of cytomegalovirus exposure and HLA in healthy donors. 60 Vbeta and 13 Jbeta primers were used in PCR. Profiled with immunoSEQ multiplex PCR; TCRdb holds only in-frame clones, not every one. Of 140,000 or so clones listed, nearly 85% are singletons. Sequenced sample: PBMCs. The receptors here all came from a male donor in good health and CMV-seronegative.

This clone occurred once. The chain is built from TRBV9 and TRBJ2-7, with TRBD1 matching over 8 bases. The ends lost 4 bases at V and 3 bases at J; junction bases unmatched: 9. The CDR3 is 15 amino acids. Germline CDR1 and CDR2: SGDLS and YYNGEE. CDR3 in amino acids: CASSLAGTGHYEQYF. The CDR3 coding sequence is TGTGCCAGCAGCCTGGCCGGGACAGGCCACTACGAGCAGTACTTC.

The chain recombines TRBV7-3 with TRBJ2-5, with D possibly matching TRBD1 (6 bases). CDR1 is SGHTA, CDR2 FQGTGA, per germline. The V end was cut by 5 bases, the J end by 0 bases, with 16 bases between. The CDR3 has 16 amino acids. Here the CDR3 reads CASSHYGTGHQETQYF. The CDR3, as DNA: TGTGCCAGCAGCCATTACGGAACAGGGCACCAAGAGACCCAGTACTTC. Drawing the rest from reference TRBV7-3 and TRBJ2-5, the complete variable domain is GAGVSQTPSNKVTEKGKYVELRCDPISGHTALYWYRQSLGQGPEFLIYFQGTGAADDSGLPNDRFFAVRPEGSVSTLKIQRTERGDSAVYLCASSHYGTGHQETQYFGPGTRLLVL.

The chain joins TRBV7-8 to TRBJ1-3, with TRBD1 matching over 11 bases. This CDR3 is 18 amino acids long. V lost 5 bases to trimming and J lost 4 bases; unmatched junction nucleotides: 13. Germline V CDR1 and CDR2: SGHVS, FQNEAQ. Here the CDR3 reads CASSPAWTGGDLGNTIYF. DNA for the CDR3: TGTGCCAGCAGCCCGGCGTGGACAGGGGGCGACTTGGGAAACACCATATATTTT.